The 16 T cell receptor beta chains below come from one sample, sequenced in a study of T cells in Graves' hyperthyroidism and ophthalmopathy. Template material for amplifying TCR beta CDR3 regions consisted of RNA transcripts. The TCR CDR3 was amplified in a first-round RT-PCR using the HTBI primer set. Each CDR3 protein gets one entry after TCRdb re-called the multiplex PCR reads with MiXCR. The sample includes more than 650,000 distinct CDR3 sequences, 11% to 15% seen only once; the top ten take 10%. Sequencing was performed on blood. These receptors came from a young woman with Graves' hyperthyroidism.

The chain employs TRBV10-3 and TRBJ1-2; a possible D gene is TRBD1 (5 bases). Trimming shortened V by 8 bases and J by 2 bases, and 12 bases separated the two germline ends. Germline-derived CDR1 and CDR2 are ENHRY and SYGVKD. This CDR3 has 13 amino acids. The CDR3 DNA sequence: TGTGCCATCGCGGGGCAGGAGAACTATGGCTACACCTTC. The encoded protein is CAIAGQENYGYTF.

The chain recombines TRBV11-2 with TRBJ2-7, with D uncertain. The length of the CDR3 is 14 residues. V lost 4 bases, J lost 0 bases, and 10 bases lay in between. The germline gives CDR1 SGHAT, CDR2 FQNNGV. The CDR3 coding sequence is TGTGCCAGCAGCTATTTAATCAGCTCCTACGAGCAGTACTTC. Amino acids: CASSYLISSYEQYF.

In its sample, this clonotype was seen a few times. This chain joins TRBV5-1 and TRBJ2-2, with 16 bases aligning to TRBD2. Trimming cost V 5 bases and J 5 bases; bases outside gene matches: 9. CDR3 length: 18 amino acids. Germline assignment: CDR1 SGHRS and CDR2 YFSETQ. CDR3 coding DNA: TGCGCCAGCAGTTACGGGACTAGCGGGAGGGTCACTACCGGGGAGCTGTTTTTT. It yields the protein CASSYGTSGRVTTGELFF.

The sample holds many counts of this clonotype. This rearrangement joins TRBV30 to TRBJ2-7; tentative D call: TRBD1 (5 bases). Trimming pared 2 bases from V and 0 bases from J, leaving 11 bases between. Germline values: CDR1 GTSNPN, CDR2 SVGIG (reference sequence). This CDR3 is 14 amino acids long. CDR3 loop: CAWSPRGSSYEQYF. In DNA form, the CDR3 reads TGTGCCTGGAGTCCTAGGGGAAGCTCCTACGAGCAGTACTTC. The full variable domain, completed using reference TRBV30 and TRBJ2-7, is SQTIHQWPATLVQPVGSPLSLECTVEGTSNPNLYWYRQAAGRGLQLLFYSVGIGQISSEVPQNLSASRPQDRQFILSSKKLLLSDSGFYLCAWSPRGSSYEQYFGPGTRLTVT.

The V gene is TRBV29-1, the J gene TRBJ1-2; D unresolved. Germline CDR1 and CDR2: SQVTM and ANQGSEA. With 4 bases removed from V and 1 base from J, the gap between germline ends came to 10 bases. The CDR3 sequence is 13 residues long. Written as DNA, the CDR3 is TGCAGCGTTGTAAATCGGTATAACTATGGCTACACCTTC. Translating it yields CSVVNRYNYGYTF. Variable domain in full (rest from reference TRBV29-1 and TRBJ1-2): SAVISQKPSRDICQRGTSLTIQCQVDSQVTMMFWYRQQPGQSLTLIATANQGSEATYESGFVIDKFPISRPNLTFSTLTVSNMSPEDSSIYLCSVVNRYNYGYTFGSGTRLTVV.

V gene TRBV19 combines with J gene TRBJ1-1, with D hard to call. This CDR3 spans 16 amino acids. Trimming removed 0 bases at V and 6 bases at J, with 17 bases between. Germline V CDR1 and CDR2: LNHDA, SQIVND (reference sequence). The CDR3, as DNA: TGTGCCAGTAGTATAGATCGGAAGTCGCCAAACCCTGAAGCTTTCTTT. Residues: CASSIDRKSPNPEAFF.

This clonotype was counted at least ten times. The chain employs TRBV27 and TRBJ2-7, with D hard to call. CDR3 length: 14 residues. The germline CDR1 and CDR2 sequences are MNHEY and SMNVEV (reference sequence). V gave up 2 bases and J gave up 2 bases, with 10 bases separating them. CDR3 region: CASSLGPEAYEQYF. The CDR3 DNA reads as TGTGCCAGCAGTTTAGGCCCCGAGGCCTACGAGCAGTACTTC.

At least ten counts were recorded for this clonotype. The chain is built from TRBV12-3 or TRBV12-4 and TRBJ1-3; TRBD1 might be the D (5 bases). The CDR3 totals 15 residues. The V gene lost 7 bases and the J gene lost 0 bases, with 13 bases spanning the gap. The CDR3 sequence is CASTYGHFSGNTIYF. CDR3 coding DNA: TGTGCCAGCACCTATGGACATTTCTCTGGAAACACCATATATTTT.

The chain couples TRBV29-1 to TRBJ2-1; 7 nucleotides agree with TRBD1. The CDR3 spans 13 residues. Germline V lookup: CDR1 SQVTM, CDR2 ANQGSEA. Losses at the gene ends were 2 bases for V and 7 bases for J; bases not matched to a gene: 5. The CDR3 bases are TGCAGCGTTGAATGGCAGGGGGTGAATGAGCAGTTCTTC. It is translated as CSVEWQGVNEQFF.

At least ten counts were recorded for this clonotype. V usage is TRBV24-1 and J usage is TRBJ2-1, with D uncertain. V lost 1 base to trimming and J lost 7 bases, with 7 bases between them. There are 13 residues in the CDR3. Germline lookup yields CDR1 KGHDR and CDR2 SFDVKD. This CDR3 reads CATSDFVENEQFF. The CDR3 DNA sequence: TGTGCCACCAGTGATTTCGTGGAGAATGAGCAGTTCTTC.

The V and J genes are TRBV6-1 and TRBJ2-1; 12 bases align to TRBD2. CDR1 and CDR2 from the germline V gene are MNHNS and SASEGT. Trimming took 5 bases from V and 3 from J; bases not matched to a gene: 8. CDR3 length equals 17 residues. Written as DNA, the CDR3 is TGTGCCAGCAGTCCTTCAGGACTAGCGGGACACTACAATGAGCAGTTCTTC. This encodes CASSPSGLAGHYNEQFF.

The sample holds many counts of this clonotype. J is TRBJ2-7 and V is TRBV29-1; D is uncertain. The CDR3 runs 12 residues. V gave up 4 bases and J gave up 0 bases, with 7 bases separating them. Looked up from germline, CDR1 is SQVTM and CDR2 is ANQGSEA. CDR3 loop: CSVGYNSYEQYF. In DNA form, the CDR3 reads TGCAGCGTTGGCTACAACTCCTACGAGCAGTACTTC.

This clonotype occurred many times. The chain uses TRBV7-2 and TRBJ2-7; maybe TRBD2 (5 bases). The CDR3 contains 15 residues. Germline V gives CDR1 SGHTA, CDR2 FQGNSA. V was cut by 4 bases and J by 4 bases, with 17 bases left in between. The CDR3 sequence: CASSYGLNPSYEQYF. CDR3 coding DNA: TGTGCCAGCAGCTACGGACTGAATCCTTCTTACGAGCAGTACTTC.

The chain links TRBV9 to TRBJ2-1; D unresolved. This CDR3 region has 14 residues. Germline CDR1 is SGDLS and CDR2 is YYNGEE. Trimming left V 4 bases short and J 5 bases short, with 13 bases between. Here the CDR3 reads CASSPRTRHNEQFF. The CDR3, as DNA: TGTGCCAGCAGCCCCCGGACCCGGCACAATGAGCAGTTCTTC.

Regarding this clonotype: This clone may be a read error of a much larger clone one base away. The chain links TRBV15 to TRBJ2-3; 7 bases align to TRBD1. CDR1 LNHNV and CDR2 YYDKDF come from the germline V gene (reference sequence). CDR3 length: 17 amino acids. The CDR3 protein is CATCRSPTGAGADTQYF. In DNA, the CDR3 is TGTGCCACCTGCAGGTCACCCACAGGGGCTGGGGCAGATACGCAGTATTTT.

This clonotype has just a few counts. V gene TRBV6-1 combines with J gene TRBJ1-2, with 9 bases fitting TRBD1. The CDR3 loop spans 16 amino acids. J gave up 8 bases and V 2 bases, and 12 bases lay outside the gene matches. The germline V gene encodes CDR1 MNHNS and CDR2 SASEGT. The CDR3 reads CASSEYRTGDLRGYTF. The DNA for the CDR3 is TGTGCCAGCAGTGAATATAGGACAGGGGATCTGCGGGGCTACACCTTC.